Described below is a single TCR beta chain sequence and its context. What it binds is unknown. This sample stems from a study of cytotoxic CD8 clonotypes in ibrutinib-treated CLL. About the research overall: Of the patients, 11 were relapsed/refractory, about 15 treatment-naive and some 17 IGHV unmutated.

General study findings and limits: Treatment saw public clonotypes, which were uncommon, either contract or stay stable. Clonality grew at ibrutinib response; at progression, it decreased back toward baseline. Pretreatment clonality was elevated relative to age-matched healthy donors and paralleled circulating CD8+ T-cell counts.

Germline loops: CDR1 SGHNT, CDR2 YYREEE (reference sequence). The CDR3 consists of 18 residues. V dropped 0 bases and J dropped 1; count of bases not matched to a gene: 8. TCRdb keeps only in-frame clones here, not all; method: immunoSEQ multiplex PCR. The sample yields around 140,000 clones, about 70% seen once. The TCR comes from a human donor with chronic lymphocytic leukemia. The sequencing here drew on PBMCs, taken after 24 months of ibrutinib treatment. V gene TRBV5-4 combines with J gene TRBJ2-5, with 11 bases aligning to TRBD2. CDR3 in amino acids: CASSLAGLAGGSQETQYF. The CDR3 coding sequence is TGTGCCAGCAGCTTGGCCGGTCTAGCGGGAGGATCCCAAGAGACCCAGTACTTC.